The table lists the clone carrying this T cell receptor (beta chain) with a few counts. The data were produced by immunoSEQ multiplex PCR, yet TCRdb's version contains in-frame clones alone and is incomplete. This table has more than 45,000 clones, roughly 80% appearing once. The germline gives CDR1 SGHNT, CDR2 YENEEA. V was clipped by 5 bases and J by 6 bases, with 13 bases between them. CDR3 length: 14 amino acids. Time point in this sample: pretreatment peripheral blood. This sample stems from a study of PD-L1 blockade in urothelial cancer. This chain connects TRBV11-3 to TRBJ2-2; weak D call: TRBD2 (5 bases). This TCR derives from a man between 65 and 85 years old with urothelial cancer. Specimen: PBMCs, collected around atezolizumab (anti-PD-L1) treatment. Here the CDR3 reads CASSPTGKAGELFF. CDR3 in DNA: TGTGCCAGCAGCCCCACCGGGAAAGCCGGGGAGCTGTTTTTT.